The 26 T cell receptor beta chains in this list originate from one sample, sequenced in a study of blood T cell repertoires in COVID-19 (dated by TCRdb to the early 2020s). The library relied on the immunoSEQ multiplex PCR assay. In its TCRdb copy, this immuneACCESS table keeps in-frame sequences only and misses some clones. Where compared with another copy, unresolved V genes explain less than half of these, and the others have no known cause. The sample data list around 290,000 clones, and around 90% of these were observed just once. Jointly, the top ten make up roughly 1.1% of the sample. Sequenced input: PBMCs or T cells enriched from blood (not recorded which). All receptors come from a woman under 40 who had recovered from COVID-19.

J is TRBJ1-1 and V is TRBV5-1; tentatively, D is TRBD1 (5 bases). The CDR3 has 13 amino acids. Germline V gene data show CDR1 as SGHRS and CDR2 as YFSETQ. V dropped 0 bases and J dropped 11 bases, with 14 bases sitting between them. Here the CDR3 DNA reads TGCGCCAGCAGCTTGGCCGAACGGGGGTTGGCTTTCTTT. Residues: CASSLAERGLAFF.

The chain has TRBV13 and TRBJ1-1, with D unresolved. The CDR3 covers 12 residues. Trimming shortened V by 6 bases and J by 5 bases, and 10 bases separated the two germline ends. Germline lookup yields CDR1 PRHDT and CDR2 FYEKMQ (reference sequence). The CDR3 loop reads CASRGRGTEAFF. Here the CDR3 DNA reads TGTGCCAGCAGAGGGAGAGGTACTGAAGCTTTCTTT.

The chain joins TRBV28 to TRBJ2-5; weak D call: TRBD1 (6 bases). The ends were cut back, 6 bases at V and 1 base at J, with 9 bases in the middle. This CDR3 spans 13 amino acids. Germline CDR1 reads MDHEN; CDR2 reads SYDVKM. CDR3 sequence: CASSKDSQETQYF. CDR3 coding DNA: TGTGCCAGCAGCAAGGACAGCCAAGAGACCCAGTACTTC.

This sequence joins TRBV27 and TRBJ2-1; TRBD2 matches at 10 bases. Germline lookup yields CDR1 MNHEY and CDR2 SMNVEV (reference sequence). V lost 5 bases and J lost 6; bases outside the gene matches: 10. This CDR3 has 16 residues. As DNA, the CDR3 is TGTGCCAGCAGTACTAGCGGGGTGGGTAAGAGCAATGAGCAGTTCTTC. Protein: CASSTSGVGKSNEQFF.

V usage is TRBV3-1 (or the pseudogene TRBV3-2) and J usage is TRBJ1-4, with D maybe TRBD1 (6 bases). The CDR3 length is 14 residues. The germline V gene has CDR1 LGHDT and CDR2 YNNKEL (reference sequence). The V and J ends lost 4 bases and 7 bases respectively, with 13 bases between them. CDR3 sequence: CASSLKGGSEKLFF. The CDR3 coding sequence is TGTGCCAGCAGCCTTAAGGGGGGGAGTGAAAAACTGTTTTTT.

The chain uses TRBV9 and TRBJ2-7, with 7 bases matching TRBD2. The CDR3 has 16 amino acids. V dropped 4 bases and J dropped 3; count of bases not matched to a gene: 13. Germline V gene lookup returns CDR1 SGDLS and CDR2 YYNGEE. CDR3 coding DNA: TGTGCCAGCAGCCCAAACTCAGCGGGACGCCACTACGAGCAGTACTTC. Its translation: CASSPNSAGRHYEQYF. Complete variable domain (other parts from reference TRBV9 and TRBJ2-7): DSGVTQTPKHLITATGQRVTLRCSPRSGDLSVYWYQQSLDQGLQFLIQYYNGEERAKGNILERFSAQQFPDLHSELNLSSLELGDSALYFCASSPNSAGRHYEQYFGPGTRLTVT.

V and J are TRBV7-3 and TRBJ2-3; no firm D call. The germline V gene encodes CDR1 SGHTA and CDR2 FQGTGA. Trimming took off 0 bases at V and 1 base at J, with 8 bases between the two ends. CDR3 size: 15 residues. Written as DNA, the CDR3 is TGTGCCAGCAGCTTAACCTATAGTGGCACAGATACGCAGTATTTT. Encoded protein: CASSLTYSGTDTQYF.

The CDR3 is CASSQGTGLAKNIQYF. The CDR3 DNA follows: TGTGCCAGCAGCCAAGGGACAGGACTAGCCAAAAACATTCAGTACTTC. The chain has TRBV3-1 (or the pseudogene TRBV3-2) and TRBJ2-4, with 7 bases that match TRBD1. Germline-derived CDR1 and CDR2 are LGHDT and YNNKEL (reference sequence). The CDR3 covers 16 residues. V lost 1 base, J lost 0 bases, and 3 bases stayed unmatched.

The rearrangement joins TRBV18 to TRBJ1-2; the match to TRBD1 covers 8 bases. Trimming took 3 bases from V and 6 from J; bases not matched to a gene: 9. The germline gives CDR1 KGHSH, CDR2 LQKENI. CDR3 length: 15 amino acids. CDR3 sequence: CASSPSGGRLDGYTF. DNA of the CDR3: TGTGCCAGCTCACCCTCAGGGGGCCGGCTCGATGGCTACACCTTC.

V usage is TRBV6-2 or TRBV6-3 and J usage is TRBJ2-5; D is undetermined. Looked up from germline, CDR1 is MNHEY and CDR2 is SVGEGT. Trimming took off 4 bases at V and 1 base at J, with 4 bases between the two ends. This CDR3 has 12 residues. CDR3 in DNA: TGTGCCAGCAGTTTCATCCAAGAGACCCAGTACTTC. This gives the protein CASSFIQETQYF.

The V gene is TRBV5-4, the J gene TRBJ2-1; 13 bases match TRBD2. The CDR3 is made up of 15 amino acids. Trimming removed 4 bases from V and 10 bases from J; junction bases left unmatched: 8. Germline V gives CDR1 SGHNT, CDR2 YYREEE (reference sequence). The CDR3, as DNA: TGTGCCAGCAGCGCAGGGACTAGCGGGATGGGCGAGCAGTTCTTC. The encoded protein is CASSAGTSGMGEQFF.

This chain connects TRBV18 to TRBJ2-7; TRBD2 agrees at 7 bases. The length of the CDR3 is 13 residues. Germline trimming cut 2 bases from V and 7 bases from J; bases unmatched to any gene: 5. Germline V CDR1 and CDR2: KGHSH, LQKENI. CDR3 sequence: CASSPAGVDEQYF. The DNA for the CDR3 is TGTGCCAGCTCACCAGCGGGAGTTGATGAGCAGTACTTC.

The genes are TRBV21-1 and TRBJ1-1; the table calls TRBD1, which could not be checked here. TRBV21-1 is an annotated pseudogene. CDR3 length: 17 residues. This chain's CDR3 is CASSERPQGAMNTEAFF. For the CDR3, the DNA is TGTGCCAGCAGCGAACGTCCACAGGGGGCAATGAACACTGAAGCTTTCTTT.

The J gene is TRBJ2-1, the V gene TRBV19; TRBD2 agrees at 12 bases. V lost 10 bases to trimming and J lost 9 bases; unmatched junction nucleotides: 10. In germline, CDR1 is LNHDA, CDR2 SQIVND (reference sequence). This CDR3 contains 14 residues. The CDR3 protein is CATQTSGGFGEQFF. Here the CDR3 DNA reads TGTGCCACCCAGACTAGCGGGGGTTTCGGTGAGCAGTTCTTC. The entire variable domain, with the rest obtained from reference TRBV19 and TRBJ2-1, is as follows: DGGITQSPKYLFRKEGQNVTLSCEQNLNHDAMYWYRQDPGQGLRLIYYSQIVNDFQKGDIAEGYSVSREKKESFPLTVTSAQKNPTAFYLCATQTSGGFGEQFFGPGTRLTVL.

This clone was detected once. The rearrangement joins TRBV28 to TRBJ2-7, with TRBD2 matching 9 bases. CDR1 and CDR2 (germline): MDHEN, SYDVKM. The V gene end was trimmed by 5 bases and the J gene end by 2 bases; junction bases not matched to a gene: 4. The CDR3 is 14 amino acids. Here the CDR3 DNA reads TGTGCCAGCAGTCAGACTAGCGGCACCTACGAGCAGTACTTC. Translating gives CASSQTSGTYEQYF. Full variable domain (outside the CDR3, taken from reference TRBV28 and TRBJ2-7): DVKVTQSSRYLVKRTGEKVFLECVQDMDHENMFWYRQDPGLGLRLIYFSYDVKMKEKGDIPEGYSVSREKKERFSLILESASTNQTSMYLCASSQTSGTYEQYFGPGTRLTVT.

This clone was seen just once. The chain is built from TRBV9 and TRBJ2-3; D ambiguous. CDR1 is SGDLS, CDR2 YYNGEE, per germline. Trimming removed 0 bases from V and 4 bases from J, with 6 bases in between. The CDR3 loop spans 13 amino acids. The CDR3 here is CASSVASADTQYF. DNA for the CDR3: TGTGCCAGCAGCGTAGCCTCCGCAGATACGCAGTATTTT. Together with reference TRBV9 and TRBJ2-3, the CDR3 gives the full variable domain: DSGVTQTPKHLITATGQRVTLRCSPRSGDLSVYWYQQSLDQGLQFLIQYYNGEERAKGNILERFSAQQFPDLHSELNLSSLELGDSALYFCASSVASADTQYFGPGTRLTVL.

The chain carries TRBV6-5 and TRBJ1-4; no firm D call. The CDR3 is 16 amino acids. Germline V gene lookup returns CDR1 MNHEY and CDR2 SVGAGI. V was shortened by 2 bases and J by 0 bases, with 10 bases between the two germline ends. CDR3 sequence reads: CASSYRSGATNEKLFF. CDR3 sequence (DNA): TGTGCCAGCAGTTACCGTTCCGGGGCAACTAATGAAAAACTGTTTTTT.

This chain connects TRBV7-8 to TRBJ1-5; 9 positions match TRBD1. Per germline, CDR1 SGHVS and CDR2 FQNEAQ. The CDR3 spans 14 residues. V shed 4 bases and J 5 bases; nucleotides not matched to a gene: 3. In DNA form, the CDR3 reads TGTGCCAGCAGCTCCGGGACAGGGCATCAGCCCCAGCATTTT. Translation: CASSSGTGHQPQHF.

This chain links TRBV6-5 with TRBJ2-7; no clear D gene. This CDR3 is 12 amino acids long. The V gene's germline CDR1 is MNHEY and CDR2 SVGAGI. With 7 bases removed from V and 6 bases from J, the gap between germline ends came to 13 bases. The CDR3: CASTPGTGEQYF. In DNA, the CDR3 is TGTGCCAGCACTCCGGGTACCGGCGAGCAGTACTTC.

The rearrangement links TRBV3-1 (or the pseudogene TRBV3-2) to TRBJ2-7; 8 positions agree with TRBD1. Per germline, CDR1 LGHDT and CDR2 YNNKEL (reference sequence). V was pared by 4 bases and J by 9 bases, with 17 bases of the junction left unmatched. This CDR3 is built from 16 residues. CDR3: CASSRAGTGEVEGQYF. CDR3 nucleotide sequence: TGTGCCAGCAGCCGCGCCGGGACAGGAGAAGTTGAAGGGCAGTACTTC.

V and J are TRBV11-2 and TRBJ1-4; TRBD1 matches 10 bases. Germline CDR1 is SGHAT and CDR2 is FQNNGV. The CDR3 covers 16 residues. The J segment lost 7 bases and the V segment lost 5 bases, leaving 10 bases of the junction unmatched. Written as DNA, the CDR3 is TGTGCCAGCAGCCCTATTGTGGGGACAGGGGCTGAAAAACTGTTTTTT. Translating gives CASSPIVGTGAEKLFF.

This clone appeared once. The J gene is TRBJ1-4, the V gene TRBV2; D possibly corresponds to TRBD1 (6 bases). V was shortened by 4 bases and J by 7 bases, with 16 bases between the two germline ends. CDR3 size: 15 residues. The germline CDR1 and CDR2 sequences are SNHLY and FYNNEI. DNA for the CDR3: TGTGCCAGCAGTGGGATCCGGGACATGGGTGAAAAACTGTTTTTT. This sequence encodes CASSGIRDMGEKLFF. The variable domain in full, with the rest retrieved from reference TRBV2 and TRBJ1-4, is EPEVTQTPSHQVTQMGQEVILRCVPISNHLYFYWYRQILGQKVEFLVSFYNNEISEKSEIFDDQFSVERPDGSNFTLKIRSTKLEDSAMYFCASSGIRDMGEKLFFGSGTQLSVL.

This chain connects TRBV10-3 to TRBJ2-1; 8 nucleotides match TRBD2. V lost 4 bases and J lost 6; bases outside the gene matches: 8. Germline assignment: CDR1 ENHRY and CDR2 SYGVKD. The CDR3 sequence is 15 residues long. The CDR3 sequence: CAISVQAGVTNEQFF. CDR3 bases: TGTGCCATCAGTGTGCAAGCGGGAGTTACCAATGAGCAGTTCTTC.

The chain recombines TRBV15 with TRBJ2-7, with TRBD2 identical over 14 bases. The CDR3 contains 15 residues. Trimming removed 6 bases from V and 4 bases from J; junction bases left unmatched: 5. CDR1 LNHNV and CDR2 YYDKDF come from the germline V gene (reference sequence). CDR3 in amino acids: CATSRTSGRIYEQYF. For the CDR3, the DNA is TGTGCCACCAGTAGGACTAGCGGGAGGATATACGAGCAGTACTTC.

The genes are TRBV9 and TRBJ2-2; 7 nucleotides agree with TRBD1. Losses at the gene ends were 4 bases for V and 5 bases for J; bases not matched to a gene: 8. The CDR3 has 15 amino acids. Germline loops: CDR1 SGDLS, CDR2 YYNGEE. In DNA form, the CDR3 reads TGTGCCAGCAGCACCGGGACAGTCATTACCGGGGAGCTGTTTTTT. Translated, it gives CASSTGTVITGELFF.

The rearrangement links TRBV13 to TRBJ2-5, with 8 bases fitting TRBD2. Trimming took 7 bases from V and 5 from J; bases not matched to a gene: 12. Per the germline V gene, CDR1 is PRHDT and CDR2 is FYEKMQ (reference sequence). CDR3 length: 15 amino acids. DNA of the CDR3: TGTGCCAGCAACCCCTTGATAGCGGGACGTGAGACCCAGTACTTC. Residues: CASNPLIAGRETQYF.